Reported below is one T cell receptor beta chain. Data came from immunoSEQ multiplex PCR; TCRdb stores just in-frame clones and leaves some out. The repertoire holds around 50,000 clones, with more than 70% as singletons. This CDR3 spans 15 amino acids. V was pared by 6 bases and J by 5 bases, with 12 bases of the junction left unmatched. Germline CDR1 KGHSH, CDR2 LQKENI. The sample is drawn from a study of PD-L1 blockade in urothelial cancer. Time point meaning: peripheral blood 6 weeks after treatment start. This rearrangement joins TRBV18 to TRBJ2-7; 8 nucleotides match TRBD2. The source is a man aged 60-69 years with urothelial cancer. The sample in question was PBMCs, obtained around atezolizumab (anti-PD-L1) treatment. The CDR3 coding sequence is TGTGCCAGCTCCCCCTTACGGGGGGGGCAGGACGAGCAGTACTTC. It is translated as CASSPLRGGQDEQYF.